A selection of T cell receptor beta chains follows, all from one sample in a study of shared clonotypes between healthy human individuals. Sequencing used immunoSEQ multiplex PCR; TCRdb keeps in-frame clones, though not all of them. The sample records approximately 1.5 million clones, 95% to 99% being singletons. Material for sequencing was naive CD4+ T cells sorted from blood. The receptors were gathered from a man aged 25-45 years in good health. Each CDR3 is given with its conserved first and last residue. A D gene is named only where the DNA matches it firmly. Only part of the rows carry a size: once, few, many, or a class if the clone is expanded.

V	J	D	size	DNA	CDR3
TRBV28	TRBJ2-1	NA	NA	TGTGCCAGCAGTTTACTAGCGCTTGAGCAGTTCTTC	CASSLLALEQFF
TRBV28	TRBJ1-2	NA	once	TGTGCCAGCAGTGCAACCCGGGACTATGGCTACACCTTC	CASSATRDYGYTF
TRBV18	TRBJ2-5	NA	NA	TGTGCCAGCTCAACCCCCTCGGACTCACGCCAAGAGACCCAGTACTTC	CASSTPSDSRQETQYF
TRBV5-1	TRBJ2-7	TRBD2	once	TGCGCCAGCAGCACAGGACTAGCGGGAGTCTTGAGGGAGCAGTACTTC	CASSTGLAGVLREQYF
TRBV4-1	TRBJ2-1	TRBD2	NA	TGCGCCAGCAGCTCGCTAGCGGGAGAGGCTGAGCAGTTCTTC	CASSSLAGEAEQFF
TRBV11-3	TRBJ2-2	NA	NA	TGTGCCAGCAGCTTAGGGGGGTCGCGGGAGCTGTTTTTT	CASSLGGSRELFF
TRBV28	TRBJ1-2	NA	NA	TGTGCCTACCGGCGGTTGGGGGCAGGTGGCTATGGCTACACCTTC	CAYRRLGAGGYGYTF
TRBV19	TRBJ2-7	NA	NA	TGTGCCAGTAGATCGGGACCATCGTACGAGCAGTACTTC	CASRSGPSYEQYF
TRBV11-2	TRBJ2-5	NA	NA	TGTGCCAGCAGCTTACGGGGAATCGGACAAGAGACCCAGTACTTC	CASSLRGIGQETQYF
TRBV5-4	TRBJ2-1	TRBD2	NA	TGTGCCAGCAGCCTGATTGTGGGAGGGAACAATGAGCAGTTCTTC	CASSLIVGGNNEQFF
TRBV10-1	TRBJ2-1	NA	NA	TGCGCCAGCAGTTCGGACCACAGCTCCTACAATGAGCAGTTCTTC	CASSSDHSSYNEQFF
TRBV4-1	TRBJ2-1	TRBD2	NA	TGCGCCAGCAGCCAAGTACGACTAGCGGGAGCTTACAATGAGCAGTTCTTC	CASSQVRLAGAYNEQFF
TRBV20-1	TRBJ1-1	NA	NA	TGCAGTGCTAGGCTAAACACTGAAGCTTTCTTT	CSARLNTEAFF
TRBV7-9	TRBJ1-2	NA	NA	TGTGCCAGCAGCTTATCCCGGGACAAATCTTATGGCTACACCTTC	CASSLSRDKSYGYTF
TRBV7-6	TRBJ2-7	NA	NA	TGTGCCAGCAGCGGGGAGCGGCAAGTGAACGAGCAGTACTTC	CASSGERQVNEQYF
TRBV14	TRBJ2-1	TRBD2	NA	TGTGCCAGCAGCCAACGGGGACTAGCCTCCAATGAGCAGTTCTTC	CASSQRGLASNEQFF
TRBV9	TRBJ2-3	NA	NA	TGTGCCAGCAGCGTAGTCGGGCTGGGGGCTGCCACAGATACGCAGTATTTT	CASSVVGLGAATDTQYF
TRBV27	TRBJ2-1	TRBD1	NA	TGTGCCAGCAGTCGACAGGGGGAGTACAATGAGCAGTTCTTC	CASSRQGEYNEQFF
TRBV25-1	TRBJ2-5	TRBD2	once	TGTGCCAGCAGTGAAACCCTCCCTGGGGTAGCGGGGGGAGAGACCCAGTACTTC	CASSETLPGVAGGETQYF
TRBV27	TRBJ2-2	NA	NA	TGTGCCAGCAGTTTACATTGGGCGAGACTAGCGAACACCGGGGAGCTGTTTTTT	CASSLHWARLANTGELFF
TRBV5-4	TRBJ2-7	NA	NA	TGTGCCAGCAGCTTGGAACACAGGGGAGGCGAGCAGTACTTC	CASSLEHRGGEQYF
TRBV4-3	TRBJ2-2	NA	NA	TGCGCCAGCAGCCAAGGGATTACCAGCGGGGAGCTGTTTTTT	CASSQGITSGELFF
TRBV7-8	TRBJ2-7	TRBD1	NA	TGTGCCAGCAGCCTGACTACCGGGACAGGAGCCTACGAGCAGTACTTC	CASSLTTGTGAYEQYF
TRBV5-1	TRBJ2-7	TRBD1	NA	TGCGCCAGCAGCTCCATTTCCGGGACAGGGGGCCACGAGCAGTACTTC	CASSSISGTGGHEQYF
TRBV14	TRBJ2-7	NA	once	TGTGCCAGCAGCCAAGCTAGGGTTGGCTACGAGCAGTACTTC	CASSQARVGYEQYF
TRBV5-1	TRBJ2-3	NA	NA	TGCGCCAGCGCTACGGGACCTGGCACAGATACGCAGTATTTT	CASATGPGTDTQYF
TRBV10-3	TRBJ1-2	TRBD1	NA	TGTGCCATCAGCGGGACAGGGGGCACCCGTGGCTACACCTTC	CAISGTGGTRGYTF
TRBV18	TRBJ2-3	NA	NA	TGTGCCAGCTCCCACTACGCTCTCACAGATACGCAGTATTTT	CASSHYALTDTQYF
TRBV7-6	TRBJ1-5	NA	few	TGTGCCAGCAGCTTAGTCGAGGATCAGCCCCAGCATTTT	CASSLVEDQPQHF
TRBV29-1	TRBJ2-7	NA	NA	TGCAGCATATTGCGCCGGGACGAGCAGTACTTC	CSILRRDEQYF
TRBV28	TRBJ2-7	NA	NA	TGTGCCAGCAGTACCTCGGGAGTCCTACGGGAGCAGTACTTC	CASSTSGVLREQYF
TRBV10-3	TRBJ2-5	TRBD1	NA	TGTGCCACCCTGGACAGGGAAGAGACCCAGTACTTC	CATLDREETQYF
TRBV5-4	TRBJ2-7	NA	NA	TGTGCCAGCAGTCAGGGACTCAACCCCTACGAGCAGTACTTC	CASSQGLNPYEQYF
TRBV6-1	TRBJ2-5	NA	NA	TGTGCCAGCAGTGAGTCGCTAGGGAAAGAGACCCAGTACTTC	CASSESLGKETQYF
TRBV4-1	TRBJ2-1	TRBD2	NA	TGCGCCAGCAGCCAACTAGGACTAGCGGGGAATGAGCAGTTCTTC	CASSQLGLAGNEQFF
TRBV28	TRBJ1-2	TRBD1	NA	TGTGCCAGCTTGAGGGACAGCGATTATGGCTACACCTTC	CASLRDSDYGYTF
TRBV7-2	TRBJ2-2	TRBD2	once	TGTGCCAGCAGCTCGACTAGCGTAGGCGGGGAGCTGTTTTTT	CASSSTSVGGELFF
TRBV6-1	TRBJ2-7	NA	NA	TGTGCCAGCAGGAGGAGCCCCTCCTACGAGCAGTACTTC	CASRRSPSYEQYF
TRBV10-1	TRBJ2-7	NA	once	TGCGCCAGCAGGAGCAGGGTATTCTTCCGTTACGAGCAGTACTTC	CASRSRVFFRYEQYF
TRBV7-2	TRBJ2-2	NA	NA	TGTGCCAGCAGCTTAGCAGTGGGAGCCGACACCGGGGAGCTGTTTTTT	CASSLAVGADTGELFF
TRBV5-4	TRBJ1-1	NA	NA	TGTGCCAGCAGCTTGGGACGCCCAGAGGGGAACACTGAAGCTTTCTTT	CASSLGRPEGNTEAFF
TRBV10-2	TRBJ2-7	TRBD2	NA	TGCGCCAGCAGACGAGGACTAGCGTTCGGGGACGAGCAGTACTTC	CASRRGLAFGDEQYF
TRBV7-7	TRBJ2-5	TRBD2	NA	TGTGCCAGCAGCTCTGCGACTAGCGGGAGGGAAGAGACCCAGTACTTC	CASSSATSGREETQYF
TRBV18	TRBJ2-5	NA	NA	TGTGCCAGCTCACCACCAGGGAGAGAGACCCAGTACTTC	CASSPPGRETQYF
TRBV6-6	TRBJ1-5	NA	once	TGTGCCAGCAGTGCCGGATATAGCAATCAGCCCCAGCATTTT	CASSAGYSNQPQHF